This T cell receptor beta chain was profiled in a study of blood T cell repertoires in COVID-19 (dated by TCRdb to about 2020). About the full investigation: Samples covering the acute and convalescent phases of COVID-19 were provided by collaborators in the United States, Italy and Spain. A de-identified subject ID, COVID-19 status, age in years and sex were almost always included in the sample metadata. The repertoires were released in a freely available public database meant as a resource for research on the immune response to SARS-CoV-2. Samples were obtained from the ongoing ImmuneRACE study (first 160 participants) and from some 1,300 subjects provided by 6 global collaborators. Subjects who had been exposed to COVID-19, were actively infected with it, or had recovered from it provided the deeply sampled blood TCRbeta repertoires that made up the dataset. Where HLA class I and class II types were available, the types were taken from metadata supplied by the sample provider, not from assay-based typing. The prospective study material was composed of cDNA or gDNA derived from T cells, B-cell-depleted T cells, or PBMCs. Study-wide conclusions, independent of this receptor: Clinical and demographic metadata were provided uncurated, with the amount varying by source and participant.

Remarks on this clone: Its cognate antigen has yet to be identified. No per-base quality is available; no much larger clone lies one base away.

Whole blood was collected in K2EDTA tubes by collaborating institutions according to the institutions' own protocols. Collaborator samples were shipped for TCRbeta analysis as frozen whole blood, isolated PBMCs, or DNA extracted from either sample type. The immunoSEQ Assay, a bias-controlled multiplex PCR, was used to amplify TCRbeta CDR3 regions from genomic DNA. Per the original workflow: The number of nucleated cells in each sample was estimated by amplification of reference gene primers within the assay. To quantify the absolute abundance of each unique TCRbeta CDR3 rearrangement, sequence reads were collapsed and filtered. For each sample, productive Simpson clonality was calculated as the square root of Simpson's diversity index across productive rearrangements. Drawn from immuneACCESS, this table holds only the in-frame rearrangements with V and J called that TCRdb kept. Clones are partly lost; checked studies trace under half to an unresolved V gene and leave the rest unexplained. The V and J calls and clone size were taken over from that table, and D and trimming were inferred from the DNA. The table for this sample lists fewer than 120,000 clones; less than 75% of them were counted only once. The ten largest make up around 8% of the sample.

The CDR3 runs 14 amino acids, cysteine and phenylalanine included. CDR3 DNA is the only sequence kept; it has 42 bases, read in frame from the first base. The junction shows trimming of 10 bases on V and 3 bases on J, plus 17 bases between the germline ends. CDR1 is given as MNHEY and CDR2 as SVGAGI, both from the germline V gene. The receptor was isolated from a woman aged 55-70 years with acute or convalescent COVID-19. The sequencing sample was made of peripheral blood. The chain links TRBV6-5 with TRBJ2-3; the D segment could be TRBD2, given 5 matching bases. The CDR3 is CATSQRIMTDTQYF. Read as DNA, the sequence is TGTGCCACGTCACAGCGGATTATGACAGATACGCAGTATTTT.